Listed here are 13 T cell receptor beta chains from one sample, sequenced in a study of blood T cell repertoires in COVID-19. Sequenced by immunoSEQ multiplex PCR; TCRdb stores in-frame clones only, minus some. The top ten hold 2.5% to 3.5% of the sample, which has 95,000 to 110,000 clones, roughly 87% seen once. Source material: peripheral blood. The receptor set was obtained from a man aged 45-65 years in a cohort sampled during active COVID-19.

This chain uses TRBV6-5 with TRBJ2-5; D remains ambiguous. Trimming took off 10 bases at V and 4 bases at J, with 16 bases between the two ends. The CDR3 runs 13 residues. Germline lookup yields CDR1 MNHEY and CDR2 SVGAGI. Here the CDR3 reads CATNRFPGETQYF. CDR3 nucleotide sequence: TGTGCCACCAACCGGTTCCCAGGAGAGACCCAGTACTTC.

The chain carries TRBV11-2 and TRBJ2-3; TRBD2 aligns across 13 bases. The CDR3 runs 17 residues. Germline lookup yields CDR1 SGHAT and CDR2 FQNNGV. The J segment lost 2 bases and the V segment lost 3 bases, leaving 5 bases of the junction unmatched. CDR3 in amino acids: CASSLTSGGLNTDTQYF. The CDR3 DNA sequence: TGTGCCAGCAGCTTGACTAGCGGGGGGCTTAACACAGATACGCAGTATTTT.

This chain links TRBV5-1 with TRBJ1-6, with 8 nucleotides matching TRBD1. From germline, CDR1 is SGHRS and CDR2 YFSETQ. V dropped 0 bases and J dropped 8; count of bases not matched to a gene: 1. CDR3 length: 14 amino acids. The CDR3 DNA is TGCGCCAGCAGCTTGGCAGGGGGCTATTCACCCCTCCACTTT. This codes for CASSLAGGYSPLHF.

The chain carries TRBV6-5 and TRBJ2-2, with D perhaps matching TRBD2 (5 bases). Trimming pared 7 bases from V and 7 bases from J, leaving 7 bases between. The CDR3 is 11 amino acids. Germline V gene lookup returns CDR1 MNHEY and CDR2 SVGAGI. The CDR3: CASTSGGELFF. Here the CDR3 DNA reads TGTGCCAGCACCAGCGGCGGGGAGCTGTTTTTT.

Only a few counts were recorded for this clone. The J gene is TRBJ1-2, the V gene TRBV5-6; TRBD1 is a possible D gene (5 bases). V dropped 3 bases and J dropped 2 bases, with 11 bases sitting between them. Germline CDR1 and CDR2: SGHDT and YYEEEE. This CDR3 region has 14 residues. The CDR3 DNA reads TGTGCCAGCAGCTGGAGGGGTGCGAACTATGGCTACACCTTC. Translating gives CASSWRGANYGYTF.

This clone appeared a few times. CDR3 sequence reads: CASGTPGQGTSNYGYTF. The DNA for the CDR3 is TGTGCTAGTGGTACACCGGGACAGGGTACCTCAAACTATGGCTACACCTTC. The V and J genes are TRBV12-5 and TRBJ1-2, with 9 bases that match TRBD1. CDR3 length: 17 amino acids. The germline gives CDR1 LGHNT, CDR2 FRNRAP. V lost 5 bases to trimming and J lost 2 bases; unmatched junction nucleotides: 12.

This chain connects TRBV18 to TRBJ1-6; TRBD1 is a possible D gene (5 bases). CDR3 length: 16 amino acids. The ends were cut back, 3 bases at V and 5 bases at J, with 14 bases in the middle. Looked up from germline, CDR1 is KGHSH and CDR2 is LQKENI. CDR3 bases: TGTGCCAGCTCACCCCAAGAAGGGGCGCATAATTCACCCCTCCACTTT. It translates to CASSPQEGAHNSPLHF.

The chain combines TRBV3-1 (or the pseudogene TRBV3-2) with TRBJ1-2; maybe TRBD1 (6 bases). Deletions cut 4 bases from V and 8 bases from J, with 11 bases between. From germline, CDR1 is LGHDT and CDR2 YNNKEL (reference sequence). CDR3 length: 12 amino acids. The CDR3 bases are TGTGCCAGCAGCCCAGGGGAGGGGGGCTACACCTTC. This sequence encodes CASSPGEGGYTF.

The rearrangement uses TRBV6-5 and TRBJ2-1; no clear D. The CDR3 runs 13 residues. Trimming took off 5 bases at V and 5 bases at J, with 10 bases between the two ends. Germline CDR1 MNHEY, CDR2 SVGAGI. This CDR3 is CASSPFRDNEQFF. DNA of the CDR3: TGTGCCAGCAGTCCCTTTCGGGACAATGAGCAGTTCTTC.

The CDR3 nucleotides are TGTGCCAGCGGGACTAGCGGGGGGGCAACCTACGAGCAGTACGTC. This translates into CASGTSGGATYEQYV. V and J are TRBV28 and TRBJ2-7; 16 bases agree with TRBD2. CDR3 length: 15 amino acids. With V trimmed by 8 bases and J by 2 bases, 3 bases remained unmatched. In germline, CDR1 is MDHEN, CDR2 SYDVKM.

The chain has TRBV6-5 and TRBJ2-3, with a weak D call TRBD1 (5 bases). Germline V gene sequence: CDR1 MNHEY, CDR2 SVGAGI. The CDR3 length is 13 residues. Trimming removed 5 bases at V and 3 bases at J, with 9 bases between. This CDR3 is CASSQPGTDTQYF. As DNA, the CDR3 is TGTGCCAGCAGTCAACCAGGGACAGATACGCAGTATTTT.

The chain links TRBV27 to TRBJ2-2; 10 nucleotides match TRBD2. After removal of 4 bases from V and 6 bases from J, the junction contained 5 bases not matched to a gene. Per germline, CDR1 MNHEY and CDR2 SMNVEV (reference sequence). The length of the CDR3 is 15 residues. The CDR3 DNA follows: TGTGCCAGCAGTTCTAGCGGGGGTATCGCCGGGGAGCTGTTTTTT. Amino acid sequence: CASSSSGGIAGELFF.

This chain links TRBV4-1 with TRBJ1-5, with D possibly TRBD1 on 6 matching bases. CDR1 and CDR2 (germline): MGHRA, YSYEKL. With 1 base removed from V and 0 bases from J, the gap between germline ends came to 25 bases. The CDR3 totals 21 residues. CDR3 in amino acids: CASSQVTVGGLGEYSNQPQHF. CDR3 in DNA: TGCGCCAGCAGCCAAGTCACCGTGGGGGGGCTGGGGGAATATAGCAATCAGCCCCAGCATTTT.